One sample yielded the 32 T cell receptor beta chains listed below, sequenced in a study of shared clonotypes between healthy human individuals. The naive CD8 subset, CD45RO-negative cells positively selected for CCR7, excluded terminally differentiated effector memory CD45RA+ cells. The assay was immunoSEQ multiplex PCR, and TCRdb's table has in-frame clones only and misses some. Here the sample spans just over 2,000,000 clones, about 95% being singletons. The material sequenced was naive CD8+ T cells sorted from blood. All receptors derive from a man younger than 30 in good health.

This chain joins TRBV27 and TRBJ2-1, with 10 bases identical to TRBD2. Germline CDR1 reads MNHEY; CDR2 reads SMNVEV (reference sequence). J was trimmed by 7 bases and V by 5 bases; bases with no gene match: 11. The CDR3 runs to 16 residues. The chain's CDR3 is CASSPSSGSLWNEQFF. As DNA, the CDR3 is TGTGCCAGCAGTCCCTCTAGCGGGAGTCTGTGGAATGAGCAGTTCTTC.

The chain links TRBV6-1 to TRBJ2-7; possibly TRBD1 or TRBD2 for D (5 bases each). The CDR3 extends over 16 amino acids. V lost 2 bases and J lost 3, with 17 bases in between. Germline V gene lookup returns CDR1 MNHNS and CDR2 SASEGT. This chain's CDR3 is CASSELFTGASYEQYF. CDR3 DNA: TGTGCCAGCAGTGAACTTTTTACCGGGGCTAGCTACGAGCAGTACTTC.

The table lists this clone with a few counts. Other nucleotide sequences in the sample specify the same CDR3. The chain employs TRBV27 and TRBJ1-5, with 8 bases identical to TRBD1. Per germline, CDR1 MNHEY and CDR2 SMNVEV (reference sequence). J gave up 1 base and V 5 bases, and 1 base lay outside the gene matches. The CDR3 runs to 14 residues. This CDR3 reads CASSPGGSNQPQHF. The CDR3 nucleotides read TGTGCCAGCAGTCCAGGGGGCAGCAATCAGCCCCAGCATTTT.

The chain couples TRBV4-1 to TRBJ2-3; D is perhaps TRBD1 (6 bases). The germline gives CDR1 MGHRA, CDR2 YSYEKL. CDR3 length equals 16 residues. V gave up 1 base and J gave up 5 bases, with 16 bases separating them. CDR3: CASSQVMYRAEDTQYF. The CDR3 nucleotides are TGCGCCAGCAGCCAAGTTATGTACAGGGCGGAAGATACGCAGTATTTT.

CDR3 sequence reads: CASSLSGGNYGYTF. CDR3 bases: TGTGCCAGCAGCTTATCGGGGGGTAACTATGGCTACACCTTC. This chain connects TRBV7-2 to TRBJ1-2, with D possibly matching TRBD1 (5 bases). Trimming removed 2 bases at V and 1 base at J, with 8 bases between. CDR1 is SGHTA, CDR2 FQGNSA, per germline. CDR3 size: 14 residues.

This clone appeared a few times. The V call is TRBV9, the J call TRBJ1-6; D is unclear. From germline, CDR1 is SGDLS and CDR2 YYNGEE. The CDR3 is made up of 15 amino acids. Trimming took 3 bases from V and 6 from J, leaving 13 bases between them. CDR3 in DNA: TGTGCCAGCAGCGCTAGTGCGAATGGTAATTCACCCCTCCACTTT. Translation gives CASSASANGNSPLHF.

V is TRBV6-6 and J is TRBJ2-1; 11 bases are a match to TRBD2. Germline V lookup: CDR1 MNHNY, CDR2 SVGAGI (reference sequence). V dropped 10 bases and J dropped 5; count of bases not matched to a gene: 13. The length of the CDR3 is 16 residues. CDR3 loop: CANRLTLAGGNNEQFF. The CDR3 DNA reads as TGTGCCAACCGCCTGACCTTAGCGGGAGGGAACAATGAGCAGTTCTTC.

The chain carries TRBV7-2 and TRBJ2-3, with TRBD2 identical over 15 bases. Per germline, CDR1 SGHTA and CDR2 FQGNSA. CDR3 length: 16 amino acids. V shed 3 bases and J 6 bases; nucleotides not matched to a gene: 4. CDR3 residues: CASSLGTSGGLDTQYF. In DNA form, the CDR3 reads TGTGCCAGCAGCTTGGGGACTAGCGGGGGGTTGGATACGCAGTATTTT.

Turning to this clone: Within the sample, other DNA sequences also encode this same CDR3. This chain joins TRBV9 and TRBJ2-7; unclear D gene. CDR3 size: 14 residues. V was shortened by 0 bases and J by 0 bases, with 7 bases between the two germline ends. Germline V lookup: CDR1 SGDLS, CDR2 YYNGEE. The CDR3: CASSVGQSSYEQYF. In nucleotides, the CDR3 is TGTGCCAGCAGCGTAGGCCAGAGCTCCTACGAGCAGTACTTC.

V and J are TRBV9 and TRBJ2-1; 15 bases agree with TRBD2. Germline CDR1 is SGDLS and CDR2 is YYNGEE. V dropped 5 bases and J dropped 9; count of bases not matched to a gene: 6. The CDR3 spans 15 residues. CDR3 nucleotides: TGTGCCAGCAGTCGCGGGACTAGCGGGAGGATTGAGCAGTTCTTC. It is translated as CASSRGTSGRIEQFF.

The chain employs TRBV28 and TRBJ1-3, with D unclear. CDR3 length equals 13 residues. CDR1 and CDR2 from the germline V gene are MDHEN and SYDVKM. Trimming removed 8 bases at V and 2 bases at J, with 10 bases between. In DNA, the CDR3 is TGTGCCAGCTCCCCAGGCGCTGGAAACACCATATATTTT. It codes for CASSPGAGNTIYF.

This chain joins TRBV6-5 and TRBJ2-1, with TRBD2 as a possible D gene (5 bases). This CDR3 spans 14 amino acids. V dropped 6 bases and J dropped 2 bases, with 11 bases sitting between them. Germline lookup yields CDR1 MNHEY and CDR2 SVGAGI. The DNA for the CDR3 is TGTGCCAGCAGCCCCGACTACGCCTACAATGAGCAGTTCTTC. Translating gives CASSPDYAYNEQFF.

Only one count was recorded for this clone. Other DNA sequences in the same sample also yield this CDR3. The rearrangement joins TRBV19 to TRBJ2-7, with 12 positions matching TRBD2. J gave up 2 bases and V 5 bases, and 4 bases lay outside the gene matches. The germline V gene has CDR1 LNHDA and CDR2 SQIVND (reference sequence). The CDR3 spans 15 residues. For the CDR3, the DNA is TGTGCCAGTAGTCCTGGACTAGCGGGGCCCTACGAGCAGTACTTC. As protein: CASSPGLAGPYEQYF. Based on the CDR3 plus reference TRBV19 and TRBJ2-7, the full variable domain is DGGITQSPKYLFRKEGQNVTLSCEQNLNHDAMYWYRQDPGQGLRLIYYSQIVNDFQKGDIAEGYSVSREKKESFPLTVTSAQKNPTAFYLCASSPGLAGPYEQYFGPGTRLTVT.

V gene TRBV5-1 combines with J gene TRBJ2-7, with TRBD1 matching over 9 bases. The CDR3 is 15 residues long. Trimming at V came to 2 bases and at J to 5 bases, leaving 8 bases not matched to a gene. CDR1 SGHRS and CDR2 YFSETQ come from the germline V gene. The CDR3, as DNA: TGCGCCAGCAGCTTTTGGGGACAGGGAACCGACGAGCAGTACTTC. Encoded protein: CASSFWGQGTDEQYF.

The chain has TRBV6-1 and TRBJ1-5, with TRBD1 matching over 8 bases. Germline CDR1 reads MNHNS; CDR2 reads SASEGT. The CDR3 length is 14 residues. With 7 bases clipped from V and 7 bases from J, the junction kept 9 bases outside the gene matches. Here the CDR3 DNA reads TGTGCCAGCAAGATACAGGGGGGGATGCAGCCCCAGCATTTT. This gives the protein CASKIQGGMQPQHF.

The rearrangement uses TRBV9 and TRBJ2-7, with 8 bases fitting TRBD2. Germline values: CDR1 SGDLS, CDR2 YYNGEE. V gave up 2 bases and J gave up 7 bases; unmatched junction bases: 8. The CDR3 sequence is 14 residues long. The CDR3 nucleotides are TGTGCCAGCAGCGTTACGCCAGCGGGGGATGAGCAGTACTTC. Translating gives CASSVTPAGDEQYF.

The chain couples TRBV5-4 to TRBJ1-3; 7 nucleotides line up with TRBD1. This CDR3 spans 15 amino acids. Germline V gene sequence: CDR1 SGHNT, CDR2 YYREEE (reference sequence). V trimming: 4 bases; J trimming: 6 bases; junction bases outside the gene matches: 10. CDR3 loop: CASSRDREWENTIYF. The CDR3 DNA sequence: TGTGCCAGCAGCAGAGACAGGGAGTGGGAAAACACCATATATTTT.

This clone appeared a single time. This CDR3 reads CASSYTAESGAGELFF. The CDR3 coding sequence is TGTGCCAGCAGCTACACGGCGGAGTCTGGGGCCGGGGAGCTGTTTTTT. The rearrangement links TRBV6-5 to TRBJ2-2; D not resolved. The CDR3 length is 16 residues. Germline V lookup: CDR1 MNHEY, CDR2 SVGAGI. The V gene lost 6 bases and the J gene lost 6 bases, with 20 bases spanning the gap.

The chain combines TRBV10-3 with TRBJ1-6; 7 bases align to TRBD1. Germline loops: CDR1 ENHRY, CDR2 SYGVKD. The CDR3 has 16 amino acids. With 3 bases clipped from V and 8 bases from J, the junction kept 10 bases outside the gene matches. DNA for the CDR3: TGTGCCATCAGTGAATCACCAGGGGGTGATTATTCACCCCTCCACTTT. It is translated as CAISESPGGDYSPLHF.

The V call is TRBV5-6, the J call TRBJ2-7, with D possibly matching TRBD2 (6 bases). V was trimmed by 0 bases and J by 5 bases, leaving 12 bases between them. Germline V gene sequence: CDR1 SGHDT, CDR2 YYEEEE. This CDR3 contains 14 residues. CDR3 region: CASSLVSAGNEQYF. As DNA, the CDR3 is TGTGCCAGCAGCTTGGTTTCAGCGGGTAACGAGCAGTACTTC.

This chain connects TRBV2 to TRBJ2-1; D gene unclear. CDR3 size: 12 residues. Germline V CDR1 and CDR2: SNHLY, FYNNEI. This CDR3 reads CVLWVSYNEQFF. Written as DNA, the CDR3 is TGTGTCCTCTGGGTATCCTACAATGAGCAGTTCTTC.

The V and J genes are TRBV10-2 and TRBJ1-3; 8 bases are a match to TRBD1. CDR1 WSHSY and CDR2 SAAADI come from the germline V gene. This CDR3 is 16 amino acids long. Trimming cost V 0 bases and J 2 bases; bases outside gene matches: 3. The CDR3 loop is CASSESGQVPGNTIYF. The DNA of the CDR3 is TGCGCCAGCAGTGAGTCGGGACAGGTCCCTGGAAACACCATATATTTT.

The chain has TRBV11-2 and TRBJ1-2; TRBD1 is a possible D gene (5 bases). CDR1 is SGHAT and CDR2 is FQNNGV in the germline V gene. CDR3 length: 13 residues. Trimming shortened V by 3 bases and J by 3 bases, and 8 bases separated the two germline ends. The CDR3 protein is CASSFGRDYGYTF. The CDR3 DNA reads as TGTGCCAGCAGCTTCGGCAGGGACTATGGCTACACCTTC. The variable domain in full, completed from reference TRBV11-2 and TRBJ1-2, reads EAGVAQSPRYKIIEKRQSVAFWCNPISGHATLYWYQQILGQGPKLLIQFQNNGVVDDSQLPKDRFSAERLKGVDSTLKIQPAKLEDSAVYLCASSFGRDYGYTFGSGTRLTVV.

This chain connects TRBV6-6 to TRBJ2-7; tentative D call: TRBD1 (6 bases). The CDR3 spans 13 residues. CDR1 and CDR2 (germline): MNHNY, SVGAGI (reference sequence). Trimming took 7 bases from V and 2 from J, leaving 12 bases between them. CDR3 DNA: TGTGCCAGCACAGGGGCAGTGGCCTACGAGCAGTACTTC. It is translated as CASTGAVAYEQYF.

V gene TRBV4-1 combines with J gene TRBJ1-1, with a tentative D call TRBD1 (6 bases). Per the germline V gene, CDR1 is MGHRA and CDR2 is YSYEKL. The V gene lost 0 bases and the J gene lost 4 bases, with 12 bases spanning the gap. This CDR3 is 15 amino acids long. The CDR3 DNA reads TGCGCCAGCAGCCAAGAATCCAGGGGTGCCACTGAAGCTTTCTTT. Translation: CASSQESRGATEAFF.

The gene calls are TRBV7-2 and TRBJ2-7, with D maybe TRBD2 (6 bases). Trimming left V 3 bases short and J 6 bases short, with 18 bases between. The CDR3 is made up of 15 amino acids. Germline lookup yields CDR1 SGHTA and CDR2 FQGNSA. This chain's CDR3 is CASSFRNGGSVEQYF. CDR3 in DNA: TGTGCCAGCAGCTTCCGGAACGGGGGATCGGTCGAGCAGTACTTC.

V gene TRBV5-8 combines with J gene TRBJ1-2; no clear D gene. The CDR3 is made up of 10 amino acids. The V end lost 6 bases, the J end lost 5 bases, and 5 bases lay between the germline ends. The germline gives CDR1 SGHTS, CDR2 YDEGEE. The CDR3 loop reads CASTEYGYTF. CDR3 DNA sequence: TGTGCCAGCACCGAGTATGGCTACACCTTC.

The chain recombines TRBV19 with TRBJ2-1; 7 nucleotides match TRBD2. Germline V lookup: CDR1 LNHDA, CDR2 SQIVND (reference sequence). Trimming at V came to 8 bases and at J to 6 bases, leaving 16 bases not matched to a gene. CDR3 length: 16 residues. The CDR3 spells CASGLTSGTPGNEQFF. The CDR3 bases are TGTGCCAGTGGACTAACCAGCGGGACCCCTGGCAATGAGCAGTTCTTC.

CDR3 in amino acids: CASSLHEGQFYEQYF. The CDR3 bases are TGTGCCAGCAGCCTTCACGAAGGACAGTTCTACGAGCAGTACTTC. The rearrangement uses TRBV7-6 and TRBJ2-7; possibly TRBD1 for D (6 bases). This CDR3 comprises 15 residues. Germline assignment: CDR1 SGHVS and CDR2 FNYEAQ. V was clipped by 5 bases and J by 3 bases, with 17 bases between them.

The chain employs TRBV6-5 and TRBJ2-5; 9 bases fit TRBD1. The junction had 6 bases not matched to a gene; V was cut back by 6 bases and J by 4 bases. This CDR3 comprises 14 residues. Germline lookup yields CDR1 MNHEY and CDR2 SVGAGI. CDR3 nucleotide sequence: TGTGCCAGCAGCAACAGGGGGCACGTAGAGACCCAGTACTTC. Amino acid sequence: CASSNRGHVETQYF.

The V call is TRBV5-4, the J call TRBJ1-2; 8 bases map to TRBD1. The trim removed 2 bases at V and 7 bases at J, leaving 7 bases unmatched. The CDR3 is 14 residues long. CDR1 is SGHNT and CDR2 is YYREEE in the germline V gene (reference sequence). In DNA, the CDR3 is TGTGCCAGCAGCTTACTTCCAGGGGGCTCTGGCTACACCTTC. It encodes CASSLLPGGSGYTF.

The gene calls are TRBV6-5 and TRBJ1-1; the D is unclear. There are 14 residues in the CDR3. Germline V CDR1 and CDR2: MNHEY, SVGAGI. The V gene lost 9 bases and the J gene lost 6 bases, with 20 bases spanning the gap. The CDR3 protein is CASKLVRVAPEAFF. Here the CDR3 DNA reads TGTGCCAGTAAGTTAGTCCGGGTTGCTCCTGAAGCTTTCTTT.